This T cell receptor (beta chain) was identified in a study of T cell repertoires in cytomegalovirus infection. TCRdb reanalysed the reads using MiXCR and keeps one entry per CDR3 protein. The sample includes some 450,000 distinct CDR3 sequences, 30% to 40% seen only once; the top ten take approximately 13%. The CDR3 contains 15 residues. V lost 5 bases and J 0 bases, leaving 8 bases between the germline ends. Germline-derived CDR1 and CDR2 are MNHEY and SMNVEV (reference sequence). The sample holds a few counts of this clonotype. The receptor's source is a human donor in good health (CMV status not recorded). Some clones in this sample may be carry-over from other donors' samples. The sample consisted of PBMCs. The gene calls are TRBV27 and TRBJ2-6; no clear D gene. CDR3 amino acids: CASSQLLSGANVLTF. In DNA, the CDR3 is TGTGCCAGCAGTCAACTACTCTCTGGGGCCAACGTCCTGACTTTC.